This entry concerns a single T cell receptor (beta chain). This record comes from a study of blood T cell repertoires in COVID-19. Trimming took 3 bases from V and 3 from J; bases not matched to a gene: 12. The CDR3 sequence is 17 residues long. The germline CDR1 and CDR2 sequences are ENHRY and SYGVKD. As originally analysed: Amplification of reference gene primers provided the estimated nucleated cell counts. Method: immunoSEQ multiplex PCR; TCRdb's copy keeps in-frame clones and lacks some. The V and J calls and clone size were taken over from that table, and D and trimming were inferred from the DNA. The data contain about 270,000 clones, about 89% of them singletons.

What was sequenced was peripheral blood. This chain links TRBV10-3 with TRBJ1-2; 8 positions agree with TRBD1. The sequence derives from a man aged 40-55 years with active or convalescent COVID-19. As DNA, the CDR3 is TGTGCCATCAGTGATTCGCAGTGGGGACAGGCCCACTATGGCTACACCTTC. Translation gives CAISDSQWGQAHYGYTF.